These 17 T cell receptor beta chains were sequenced from one sample in a study of blood T cells in healthy people across ages. A second PCR, run for roughly 7 to 11 cycles, used a sample-barcoded 5' primer plus a J-beta primer mix. One entry per CDR3 protein, called by TCRdb with MiXCR from the 5' RACE reads. This sample has 600,000 to 800,000 distinct CDR3 sequences, with around 52% found just once. Material for sequencing was blood. The receptors stem from an elderly woman in good health.

V gene TRBV6-2 or TRBV6-3 combines with J gene TRBJ2-1; either TRBD1 or TRBD2 may supply D (5 bases each). V lost 6 bases and J 7 bases, leaving 25 bases between the germline ends. The CDR3 totals 17 residues. Germline assignment: CDR1 MNHEY and CDR2 SVGEGT. The CDR3 sequence: CASSPDLRDPEANEQFF. The DNA for the CDR3 is TGTGCCAGCAGCCCCGATCTCCGGGACCCAGAGGCTAATGAGCAGTTCTTC.

This chain connects TRBV5-1 to TRBJ2-2, with D uncertain. Germline V gene sequence: CDR1 SGHRS, CDR2 YFSETQ. Trimming removed 4 bases at V and 5 bases at J, with 12 bases between. The CDR3 runs 14 residues. CDR3 nucleotides: TGCGCCAGCAGCGTGGGAAGCTCGACCGGGGAGCTGTTTTTT. It codes for CASSVGSSTGELFF.

This clonotype was found many times. The CDR3 region is CASSQGIGSAKNIQYF. Written as DNA, the CDR3 is TGTGCCAGCAGCCAGGGGATTGGATCAGCCAAAAACATTCAGTACTTC. The chain employs TRBV7-2 and TRBJ2-4; TRBD1 might be the D (6 bases). The CDR3 spans 16 residues. Germline lookup yields CDR1 SGHTA and CDR2 FQGNSA. V lost 5 bases and J lost 0, with 14 bases in between.

The chain combines TRBV28 with TRBJ2-6; no clear D. V gave up 4 bases and J gave up 1 base, with 5 bases separating them. CDR1 and CDR2 (germline): MDHEN, SYDVKM. The length of the CDR3 is 14 residues. The CDR3 reads CASSYLSGANVLTF. Written as DNA, the CDR3 is TGTGCCAGCAGTTACCTGTCTGGGGCCAACGTCCTGACTTTC.

V usage is TRBV10-3 and J usage is TRBJ2-6, with D possibly being TRBD1 (6 bases). CDR1 and CDR2 (germline): ENHRY, SYGVKD. V shed 5 bases and J shed 0 bases, with 14 bases lying between them. The CDR3 is 17 residues long. In DNA form, the CDR3 reads TGTGCCATCAGTTCGACAGGCCAAGACTCTGGGGCCAACGTCCTGACTTTC. Protein product: CAISSTGQDSGANVLTF.

The rearrangement links TRBV4-3 to TRBJ2-5; D is unclear. Looked up from germline, CDR1 is LGHNA and CDR2 is YSLEER. The V gene lost 3 bases and the J gene lost 3 bases, with 11 bases spanning the gap. The CDR3 has 14 residues. CDR3 residues: CASSHPGPEETQYF. CDR3 nucleotide sequence: TGCGCCAGCAGCCACCCTGGACCAGAAGAGACCCAGTACTTC.

The chain couples TRBV7-9 to TRBJ1-3; D remains unclear. This CDR3 is built from 17 residues. Trimming left V 4 bases short and J 0 bases short, with 16 bases between. The germline V gene has CDR1 SEHNR and CDR2 FQNEAQ (reference sequence). The CDR3 nucleotides read TGTGCCAGCAGCTCGATCAGTACATTGAGCTCTGGAAACACCATATATTTT. Translating it yields CASSSISTLSSGNTIYF.

This clonotype was observed a few times. CDR3: CSVDRGSSYNEQYF. CDR3 in DNA: TGCAGCGTTGATCGGGGGAGCTCCTACAATGAGCAGTACTTC. This chain uses TRBV29-1 with TRBJ2-1; TRBD2 is a possible D gene (6 bases). The DNA end favors TRBJ2-7, so the J call may be wrong. The germline CDR1 and CDR2 sequences are SQVTM and ANQGSEA. This CDR3 has 14 amino acids.

This clonotype was counted only a few times. The CDR3 here is CASSLGLAGGRTSTDTQYF. The CDR3 DNA reads TGTGCCAGCAGCTTAGGACTAGCGGGAGGCCGCACTAGCACAGATACGCAGTATTTT. This sequence joins TRBV5-4 and TRBJ2-3; the match to TRBD2 covers 14 bases. This CDR3 has 19 residues. Germline assignment: CDR1 SGHNT and CDR2 YYREEE (reference sequence). V lost 2 bases and J lost 0; bases outside the gene matches: 8. Full variable domain (remainder filled in from reference TRBV5-4 and TRBJ2-3): ETGVTQSPTHLIKTRGQQVTLRCSSQSGHNTVSWYQQALGQGPQFIFQYYREEENGRGNFPPRFSGLQFPNYSSELNVNALELDDSALYLCASSLGLAGGRTSTDTQYFGPGTRLTVL.

Regarding this clonotype: At one end the junction does not follow the germline gene, possibly because of a read error. The chain has TRBV29-1 and TRBJ1-4; 7 nucleotides match TRBD1. Germline CDR1 and CDR2: SQVTM and ANQGSEA. The CDR3 totals 15 residues. The CDR3 here is CSVSTSTGTNEELFF. In nucleotides, the CDR3 is TGCAGCGTCTCTACCTCGACAGGGACTAATGAAGAACTGTTTTTT.

The chain has TRBV25-1 and TRBJ2-1, with a possible D match to TRBD2 (7 bases). This CDR3 has 17 residues. Trimming took 4 bases from V and 3 from J, leaving 19 bases between them. The germline V gene has CDR1 MGHDK and CDR2 SYGVNS. CDR3 DNA: TGTGCCAGCAGTGCCAGCGGGGAGGGGGGTTTCTACAATGAGCAGTTCTTC. It translates to CASSASGEGGFYNEQFF.

About this clonotype: This may be a read error, as it is one base from a much larger clone. V and J are TRBV10-3 and TRBJ2-3, with D unresolved. Germline values: CDR1 ENHRY, CDR2 SYGVKD. The CDR3 is made up of 12 amino acids. The CDR3 loop is CAISESTDAQYF. CDR3 DNA: TGTGCCATCAGTGAGTCCACAGATGCGCAGTATTTT.

Remarks on this clonotype: A read error may be the cause here, since a much bigger clone is one base away. The V and J genes are TRBV28 and TRBJ2-5; no clear D. Germline CDR1 MDHEN, CDR2 SYDVKM. The CDR3 totals 13 residues. The V and J ends lost 7 bases and 11 bases respectively, with 20 bases between them. The CDR3 loop reads CASTLGAGNEQYF. CDR3 DNA: TGTGCCAGCACCCTTGGCGCAGGCAATGAGCAGTACTTC.

The chain links TRBV12-3 or TRBV12-4 to TRBJ1-5; no firm D call. The CDR3 is 16 amino acids. V was shortened by 3 bases and J by 7 bases, with 19 bases between the two germline ends. Here the CDR3 DNA reads TGTGCCAGCAGTTTCACCGGGCCTCAGGCCCAGCAGCCCCAGCATTTT. Amino acids: CASSFTGPQAQQPQHF.

Regarding this clonotype: Since a much larger clone is just one base distant, this may be a read error. The genes are TRBV29-1 and TRBJ2-5, with D possibly TRBD1 on 5 matching bases. The CDR3 runs 11 residues. CDR1 is SQVTM, CDR2 ANQGSEA, per germline. The V end lost 7 bases, the J end lost 11 bases, and 17 bases lay between the germline ends. The CDR3 sequence: CSDLGVNEQYF. CDR3 DNA: TGCAGCGACCTAGGGGTCAATGAGCAGTACTTC.

This chain joins TRBV6-2 or TRBV6-3 and TRBJ2-7; D not resolved. The J call may be wrong; the DNA end is better matched by TRBJ2-5. The CDR3 is made up of 11 amino acids. Germline CDR1 is MNHEY and CDR2 is SVGEGT. Here the CDR3 DNA reads TGTGCCACCAAAGATCGAGAGACCCAGTACTTC. Translated: CATKDRETQYF.

The chain recombines TRBV27 with TRBJ1-5, with D possibly TRBD1 on 5 matching bases. Germline-derived CDR1 and CDR2 are MNHEY and SMNVEV (reference sequence). V was cut by 5 bases and J by 15 bases, with 17 bases left in between. The CDR3 extends over 12 amino acids. The CDR3 loop is CASSPGHANLHF. DNA for the CDR3: TGTGCCAGCAGTCCAGGGCACGCAAACTTGCATTTT.